This T cell receptor beta chain originates from a study of CXCR3-negative and CXCR3-positive naive CD8 T cells. Worth noting for this clonotype: Antigen: not known.

Study-wide findings and caveats: Comparison of naive cells showed more hydrophobic TRB CDR3s in CXCR3-positive than in CXCR3-negative naive cells.

The CDR3 consists of 13 residues. cDNA libraries for TRB were generated by 5' RACE incorporating UMI labels. TCRdb re-analyzed the 5' RACE reads; it lists each CDR3 protein once, without DNA. Its table lists some 150,000 distinct CDR3 sequences. The gene calls are TRBV12-3 or TRBV12-4 and TRBJ2-7; TCRdb picks TRBD1, but there is no DNA to check that call. The TCR originated in a human donor in good health. Some clones in this sample may be carry-over from other donors' samples. The material sequenced was naive CXCR3+ CD8+ T cells from blood. Subset denoted: CD45RO-CCR7+CD27+CD95- naive CD8+ T cells expressing CXCR3 (TNR3+). CDR3 region: CASGTGYSYEQYF.